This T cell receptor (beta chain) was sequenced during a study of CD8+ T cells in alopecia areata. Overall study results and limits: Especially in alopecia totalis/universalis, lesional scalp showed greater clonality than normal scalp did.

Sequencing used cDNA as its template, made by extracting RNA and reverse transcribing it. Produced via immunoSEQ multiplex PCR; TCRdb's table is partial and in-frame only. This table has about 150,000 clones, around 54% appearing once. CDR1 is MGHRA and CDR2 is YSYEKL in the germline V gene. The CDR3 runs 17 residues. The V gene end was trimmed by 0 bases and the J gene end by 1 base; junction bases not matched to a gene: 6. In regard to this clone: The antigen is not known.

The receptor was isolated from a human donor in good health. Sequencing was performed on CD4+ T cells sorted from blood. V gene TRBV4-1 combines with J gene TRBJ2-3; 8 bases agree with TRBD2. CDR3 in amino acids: CASSQDLLGLGTDTQYF. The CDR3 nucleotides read TGCGCCAGCAGCCAAGATCTGTTGGGACTAGGCACAGATACGCAGTATTTT.